This TCR beta chain is drawn from a study of graft-versus-host responses after intestinal transplantation. Whole-study context: All recipients got anti-thymocyte globulin induction, then tacrolimus and steroids for about three years.

In the case of this clone: The antigen is not known.

Study conclusions and caveats: Recipient marrow harbored GvH clones, some of which surfaced first in ileum or blood. When patients had graft-donor T cell macrochimerism, their allografts held high graft-versus-host to host-versus-graft clonal ratios. Association was observed between peak circulating GvH clone levels and early post-transplant HvG declines.

The CDR3 is made up of 13 amino acids. Trimming left V 3 bases short and J 2 bases short, with 8 bases between. Germline CDR1 and CDR2: SGHNT and YYREEE (reference sequence). The data were produced by immunoSEQ multiplex PCR, yet TCRdb's version contains in-frame clones alone and is incomplete. The data hold 55,000 to 70,000 clones, with 91% observed a single time. The genes are TRBV5-4 and TRBJ2-5; D uncertain. The receptor's source is a human patient who received an intestinal transplant, so some T cells may come from the graft donor. Sequencing was performed on PBMCs, taken roughly 120 days after intestinal transplantation. The DNA of the CDR3 is TGTGCCAGCAGCTCCTATTCTCAAGAGACCCAGTACTTC. This translates into CASSSYSQETQYF.